Below are 21 T cell receptor beta chains sequenced from a single sample in a study of tumor-infiltrating lymphocytes in primary liver carcinoma. Bulk tissue was left unsorted, and RNA and DNA were co-extracted from 20-30 mg of it. Priming with a constant-region primer yielded TCR beta cDNA from 400 to 500 ng total RNA. Modified slightly, ARM-PCR produced TCR beta libraries over three nested multiplex PCR rounds. A C-beta reverse primer and TRBV1-TRBV30 forward primers served in each of the first two PCR rounds, at about 10 cycles apiece. TCRdb re-analysed the multiplex PCR reads in MiXCR, keeping a single row per CDR3 protein. The profile shows tens of thousands of distinct CDR3 sequences, 75% to 80% of them singletons. Sequencing was done on a sample of liver tumor tissue from sampling region 3. The subset: tumor region T3, left-lateral pole. The receptors come from a man in his forties or fifties with primary liver carcinoma and hepatitis B virus infection.

This clonotype has a single count. This chain joins TRBV11-1 and TRBJ2-3; D tentatively fits TRBD1 or TRBD2 (5 bases each). This CDR3 is built from 15 residues. Trimming pared 9 bases from V and 3 bases from J, leaving 19 bases between. Germline V gene data show CDR1 as SGHAT and CDR2 as FQDESV (reference sequence). The CDR3 sequence: CARSEAGGLTDTQYF. CDR3 nucleotide sequence: TGTGCCAGGAGCGAAGCTGGGGGTTTGACAGATACGCAGTATTTT. The complete variable domain, with remaining parts taken from reference TRBV11-1 and TRBJ2-3, reads EAEVAQSPRYKITEKSQAVAFWCDPISGHATLYWYRQILGQGPELLVQFQDESVVDDSQLPKDRFSAERLKGVDSTLKIQPAELGDSAMYLCARSEAGGLTDTQYFGPGTRLTVL.

This clonotype appeared a single time. The chain carries TRBV7-8 and TRBJ1-1; D is possibly TRBD1 (6 bases). The CDR3 totals 14 residues. The germline V gene encodes CDR1 SGHVS and CDR2 FQNEAQ. The DNA of the CDR3 is TGTGTCAACGGGGGGGCTAGGGAGAGCACTGAAGCTTTCTTT. It yields the protein CVNGGARESTEAFF.

A note on this clonotype: Germline is not matched at one junction end, which may reflect a read error. The CDR3 here is CATSLKNLPLHF. The CDR3 region has the DNA TGTGCCACCAGTTTAAAGAATTTGCCCCTCCACTTT. The chain uses TRBV12-3 or TRBV12-4 and TRBJ1-6, with D unclear. The length of the CDR3 is 12 residues.

A note on this clonotype: The CDR3 does not end in the conserved phenylalanine or tryptophan, so this is likely a read error. J is TRBJ2-5 and V is TRBV11-2; maybe TRBD2 (6 bases). The germline CDR1 and CDR2 sequences are SGHAT and FQNNGV. The CDR3 has 16 amino acids. Between the trimmed V and J ends, which lost 5 bases and 3 bases, there was a span of 19 bases. The CDR3 region is CASSQTSGGGEETQYY. The CDR3 DNA follows: TGTGCCAGCAGCCAAACTTCTGGCGGAGGGGAAGAGACCCAGTACTAC.

For this clonotype: At one of its ends the junction is not consistent with the germline gene, which may arise from a read error. V is TRBV11-3 and J is TRBJ2-2; D remains unclear. CDR1 SGHNT and CDR2 YENEEA come from the germline V gene. CDR3 size: 15 residues. The CDR3 DNA reads TGTGCCAAGTGGCGCCTTAAATCCATCACCGGTGAGCTGTTTTTT. Amino acids: CAKWRLKSITGELFF.

The chain couples TRBV28 to TRBJ2-7; D unresolved. This CDR3 has 18 residues. The germline gives CDR1 MDHEN, CDR2 SYDVKM. Trimming left V 3 bases short and J 3 bases short, with 24 bases between. CDR3 sequence (DNA): TGTGCCAGCAGTTTTTTAGGCATTCTAGTGGGCATACTCTACGAGCAGTACTTC. Amino acids: CASSFLGILVGILYEQYF. The variable domain in full, with the rest retrieved from reference TRBV28 and TRBJ2-7, is DVKVTQSSRYLVKRTGEKVFLECVQDMDHENMFWYRQDPGLGLRLIYFSYDVKMKEKGDIPEGYSVSREKKERFSLILESASTNQTSMYLCASSFLGILVGILYEQYFGPGTRLTVT.

Remarks on this clonotype: A read error is likely, as this CDR3 ends without the conserved phenylalanine or tryptophan. V and J are TRBV5-5 and TRBJ2-1, with 8 bases matching TRBD1. With V trimmed by 9 bases and J by 1 base, 9 bases remained unmatched. CDR1 SGHKS and CDR2 YYEKEE come from the germline V gene (reference sequence). This CDR3 comprises 15 residues. The CDR3 here is CATCPGQGSYNEQFS. The DNA for the CDR3 is TGTGCCACCTGCCCTGGACAGGGTTCCTACAATGAGCAGTTCTCC.

This clonotype was seen just once. The rearrangement links TRBV4-3 to TRBJ2-7, with a tentative D call TRBD1 (5 bases). The CDR3 totals 16 residues. Germline CDR1 reads LGHNA; CDR2 reads YSLEER. With 0 bases removed from V and 4 bases from J, the gap between germline ends came to 16 bases. The CDR3 spells CASSQDLGRTSYEQYF. The CDR3 DNA is TGCGCCAGCAGCCAAGACTTGGGCAGGACATCGTACGAGCAGTACTTC.

The V gene is TRBV5-1, the J gene TRBJ2-7; D might be TRBD2 (5 bases). V was clipped by 1 base and J by 6 bases, with 17 bases between them. The CDR3 is 15 residues long. The germline V gene encodes CDR1 SGHRS and CDR2 YFSETQ. The CDR3 is CASSLKLVGAFEQYF. The CDR3 region has the DNA TGCGCCAGCAGCTTGAAACTAGTGGGAGCCTTCGAGCAGTACTTC.

Concerning this clonotype itself: A read error may produce the germline difference seen at one junction end. The chain joins TRBV5-1 to TRBJ2-7; TRBD2 matches at 13 bases. The CDR3 has 17 residues. CDR1 is SGHRS, CDR2 YFSETQ, per germline. The chain's CDR3 is CASSLGLTSGRNHEQHF. DNA for the CDR3: TGCGCCAGCAGCTTGGGACTGACTAGCGGGAGGAACCACGAGCAGCACTTC.

Comments on this clonotype: Germline is not matched at one junction end, which may reflect a read error. V gene TRBV30 combines with J gene TRBJ1-5; possibly TRBD1 for D (6 bases). Germline CDR1 is GTSNPN and CDR2 is SVGIG (reference sequence). This CDR3 comprises 15 residues. This chain's CDR3 is CALSGQLRGNRPQHF. The CDR3, as DNA: TGTGCCTTGAGCGGACAGCTTAGAGGCAATCGGCCCCAGCATTTT.

This clonotype was counted ten times or more. The chain employs TRBV1 and TRBJ2-1; TRBD2 is taken as the D call from the table, unchecked against the DNA. TRBV1 constitutes a pseudogene. The length of the CDR3 is 16 residues. The CDR3: CTSSQLASGSYNEQFF. The CDR3 DNA reads TGCACCAGCAGCCAATTGGCTAGCGGGTCCTACAATGAGCAGTTCTTC.

Remarks on this clonotype: It is likely a read error, because the conserved phenylalanine at the end of the CDR3 is missing. V usage is TRBV6-2 or TRBV6-3 and J usage is TRBJ2-1; D remains unclear. Germline loops: CDR1 MNHEY, CDR2 SVGEGT. The length of the CDR3 is 12 residues. Trimming took off 9 bases at V and 10 bases at J, with 16 bases between the two ends. Written as DNA, the CDR3 is TGTGCCAGGACCAAGACCGGTATGGAGCAGTTCCTC. It specifies CARTKTGMEQFL.

This clonotype has a single count. One junction end does not reproduce the germline sequence, and a read error may be involved. CDR3 coding DNA: TGTGCCAGCAGTGAGGGAGCAGACACCGGGGGGCTGTTTTTT. Translation: CASSEGADTGGLFF. The chain employs TRBV25-1 and TRBJ2-2; perhaps TRBD2 as D (6 bases). Per germline, CDR1 MGHDK and CDR2 SYGVNS. This CDR3 has 14 residues.

This clonotype was seen more than once but under ten times. The chain couples TRBV6-6 to TRBJ2-3, with 14 bases identical to TRBD2. The CDR3 has 17 residues. Germline CDR1 is MNHNY and CDR2 is SVGAGI (reference sequence). J was trimmed by 6 bases and V by 6 bases; bases with no gene match: 11. The CDR3: CASRPPTSGRGTDTQYF. CDR3 in DNA: TGTGCCAGCAGACCCCCGACTAGCGGGAGGGGAACGGATACGCAGTATTTT.

With respect to this clonotype: The junction departs from germline at one end; a sequencing error may be responsible. The V gene is TRBV11-2, the J gene TRBJ2-1; no definite D call. Germline assignment: CDR1 SGHAT and CDR2 FQNNGV. The CDR3 runs to 14 residues. The chain's CDR3 is CARSLYRLVCEQSF. The CDR3 DNA sequence: TGTGCCAGGAGCTTATACCGGCTAGTTTGTGAGCAGTCCTTC.

As to this clonotype: A read error may produce the germline difference seen at one junction end. The V call is TRBV5-5, the J call TRBJ1-1; unclear D gene. Germline V lookup: CDR1 SGHKS, CDR2 YYEKEE (reference sequence). The CDR3 totals 15 residues. As DNA, the CDR3 is TGTGTCAGCAAACCTCCCGGCTACCTGAACACTGAGGCTTTCTTT. It codes for CVSKPPGYLNTEAFF. Together with reference TRBV5-5 and TRBJ1-1, the CDR3 gives the full variable domain: DAGVTQSPTHLIKTRGQQVTLRCSPISGHKSVSWYQQVLGQGPQFIFQYYEKEERGRGNFPDRFSARQFPNYSSELNVNALLLGDSALYLCVSKPPGYLNTEAFFGQGTRLTVV.

This clonotype appeared once. A junction boundary mismatches the germline segment, possibly from a read error. The chain joins TRBV12-3 or TRBV12-4 to TRBJ1-5; D uncertain. The CDR3 is 14 residues long. This chain's CDR3 is CVSSIYPSNQPQHF. CDR3 coding DNA: TGTGTCAGCAGTATCTATCCTAGCAATCAGCCCCAGCATTTT.

Worth noting for this clonotype: Likely a read error: the CDR3 ends without its conserved phenylalanine or tryptophan. The DNA is left out, because the CDR3 cannot be placed on it with certainty; the CDR3 is given as TCRdb lists it. The chain is built from TRBV10-3 and TRBJ1-5. The germline CDR1 and CDR2 sequences are ENHRY and SYGVKD. The CDR3 contains 14 residues when both ends are counted. CDR3 sequence reads: CAISEYDGDQPQQS.

As concerns this clonotype: The junction does not match germline at one end; this may be a read error. The gene calls are TRBV11-2 and TRBJ2-5, with D perhaps TRBD1 (7 bases). The germline V gene encodes CDR1 SGHAT and CDR2 FQNNGV. This CDR3 is 16 amino acids long. CDR3 nucleotides: TGTGCCAGGAGGCAAACTCCTGGCAGGGGGGAAGAGACCCATTACTTC. Translation gives CARRQTPGRGEETHYF.

In the case of this clonotype: One end of the junction is discordant with germline, which a read error may explain. V is TRBV11-1 and J is TRBJ2-5; D is ambiguous. In germline, CDR1 is SGHAT, CDR2 FQDESV (reference sequence). This CDR3 has 14 residues. This chain's CDR3 is CTSSFNLEQETQYF. CDR3 DNA: TGTACCAGCAGCTTTAACCTGGAGCAGGAGACCCAGTACTTC. Drawing the rest from reference TRBV11-1 and TRBJ2-5, the complete variable domain is EAEVAQSPRYKITEKSQAVAFWCDPISGHATLYWYRQILGQGPELLVQFQDESVVDDSQLPKDRFSAERLKGVDSTLKIQPAELGDSAMYLCTSSFNLEQETQYFGPGTRLLVL.